This T cell receptor (beta chain) was captured in a study of T cell responses to AZD1222 COVID-19 vaccine. Study-level findings and limits: CD4 TCRs covered the whole spike, strongest at regions 160-218 and 743-854.

Points on this clone: Its antigen is still unknown.

Some clones are missing from TCRdb's copy, which holds only in-frame ones; the method was immunoSEQ multiplex PCR. The repertoire holds roughly 180,000 clones, with roughly nine tenths as singletons. The V gene lost 4 bases and the J gene lost 4 bases, with 4 bases spanning the gap. CDR3 size: 11 residues. Germline CDR1 and CDR2: KGHDR and SFDVKD. The chain recombines TRBV24-1 with TRBJ2-7; D is undetermined. The TCR originated in an adult in good health. Specimen: peripheral blood, collected on day 0 of AZD1222 vaccination. CDR3 nucleotides: TGTGCCACCAGTGACCGATACGAGCAGTACTTC. Protein product: CATSDRYEQYF.